Each of the 32 T cell receptor beta chains below was sequenced from the same sample in a study of shared clonotypes between healthy human individuals. Clones were sequenced by immunoSEQ multiplex PCR, and TCRdb holds only the in-frame ones, with some missing. Altogether 2 million to 2.5 million clones are present, around 90% being singletons, with the ten largest covering roughly 0.34%. The specimen sequenced was naive CD4+ T cells from PBMCs. As to subset: CD45RA+ positively selected. The source of these receptors is a man between 18 and 35 years old in good health. Some clones in this sample may be carry-over from other donors' samples.

This clone was seen only a few times. The gene calls are TRBV7-9 and TRBJ1-5; D ambiguous. Between the trimmed V and J ends, which lost 4 bases and 7 bases, there was a span of 8 bases. The CDR3 length is 12 residues. The germline V gene encodes CDR1 SEHNR and CDR2 FQNEAQ (reference sequence). The CDR3 nucleotides are TGTGCCAGCAGCTCCTTGAGGCAGCCCCAGCATTTT. This gives the protein CASSSLRQPQHF.

The chain has TRBV29-1 and TRBJ1-2, with D maybe TRBD1 (6 bases). CDR3 size: 14 residues. Germline CDR1 is SQVTM and CDR2 is ANQGSEA. The ends were cut back, 6 bases at V and 4 bases at J, with 18 bases in the middle. The CDR3 DNA is TGCAGCGTCAACCTCGGGGGCGCGAGCTATGGCTACACCTTC. Protein: CSVNLGGASYGYTF. Based on the CDR3 plus reference TRBV29-1 and TRBJ1-2, the full variable domain is SAVISQKPSRDICQRGTSLTIQCQVDSQVTMMFWYRQQPGQSLTLIATANQGSEATYESGFVIDKFPISRPNLTFSTLTVSNMSPEDSSIYLCSVNLGGASYGYTFGSGTRLTVV.

The J gene is TRBJ1-5, the V gene TRBV14; D call uncertain. The CDR3 runs to 17 residues. The V end lost 3 bases, the J end lost 2 bases, and 17 bases lay between the germline ends. Germline CDR1 and CDR2: SGHDN and FVKESK. In DNA, the CDR3 is TGTGCCAGCAGCCATGGGATATGGGGAGTCCGCAATCAGCCCCAGCATTTT. Residues: CASSHGIWGVRNQPQHF.

V usage is TRBV5-1 and J usage is TRBJ2-5; weak D call: TRBD2 (6 bases). The CDR3 is 13 amino acids. CDR1 SGHRS and CDR2 YFSETQ come from the germline V gene. Trimming took off 2 bases at V and 5 bases at J, with 10 bases between the two ends. The CDR3 DNA is TGCGCCAGCAGCTTACTAGCTAGGGAGACCCAGTACTTC. It is translated as CASSLLARETQYF.

This chain uses TRBV18 with TRBJ2-3; 9 nucleotides match TRBD2. The V gene end was trimmed by 2 bases and the J gene end by 6 bases; junction bases not matched to a gene: 9. CDR3 length: 16 residues. From germline, CDR1 is KGHSH and CDR2 LQKENI. The CDR3 coding sequence is TGTGCCAGCTCACCAGGTAGCGGGAGACCCCCGGATACGCAGTATTTT. This translates into CASSPGSGRPPDTQYF.

This clone has a single count. This sequence joins TRBV7-2 and TRBJ1-1; D may be TRBD1 (5 bases). Between the trimmed V and J ends, which lost 5 bases and 3 bases, there was a span of 13 bases. Germline CDR1 SGHTA, CDR2 FQGNSA. CDR3 size: 14 residues. CDR3 residues: CASSLGPSYTEAFF. The CDR3 DNA sequence: TGTGCCAGCAGCCTGGGACCGTCCTACACTGAAGCTTTCTTT.

This chain uses TRBV7-2 with TRBJ1-5, with D maybe TRBD1 (6 bases). The length of the CDR3 is 15 residues. The germline CDR1 and CDR2 sequences are SGHTA and FQGNSA. V lost 4 bases and J 5 bases, leaving 15 bases between the germline ends. In nucleotides, the CDR3 is TGTGCCAGCAGCTGGAGAGGGGGGGACGATCAGCCCCAGCATTTT. This translates into CASSWRGGDDQPQHF.

The V and J genes are TRBV6-5 and TRBJ2-5; TRBD1 matches 11 bases. Unmatched junction bases numbered 6, after V lost 0 bases and J lost 6 bases. The CDR3 runs to 16 residues. Germline V CDR1 and CDR2: MNHEY, SVGAGI. The CDR3 reads CASSYSRDRGLQTQYF. As DNA, the CDR3 is TGTGCCAGCAGTTACTCCAGGGACAGGGGGTTACAGACCCAGTACTTC.

In its sample, this clone was seen once. This rearrangement joins TRBV18 to TRBJ2-5; possible D gene TRBD1, 6 bases. The CDR3 consists of 17 residues. Germline V gene lookup returns CDR1 KGHSH and CDR2 LQKENI. Trimming shortened V by 5 bases and J by 4 bases, and 23 bases separated the two germline ends. CDR3 sequence (DNA): TGTGCCAGCTCAATTTATGCAGTGCAGGGGATCCGAGAGACCCAGTACTTC. Amino acid sequence: CASSIYAVQGIRETQYF.

The chain recombines TRBV5-1 with TRBJ1-4; tentative D call: TRBD1 (6 bases). The CDR3 covers 17 residues. V dropped 3 bases and J dropped 10 bases, with 25 bases sitting between them. Germline V gene lookup returns CDR1 SGHRS and CDR2 YFSETQ. CDR3 loop: CASSSGIGGAPGLKLFF. CDR3 nucleotide sequence: TGCGCCAGCAGCTCCGGTATCGGGGGCGCCCCCGGGTTAAAACTGTTTTTT.

V is TRBV19 and J is TRBJ2-1; TRBD1 matches 8 bases. CDR1 is LNHDA and CDR2 is SQIVND in the germline V gene (reference sequence). This CDR3 spans 13 amino acids. V shed 8 bases, J shed 7 bases, and the junction held 7 bases outside the gene matches. The CDR3 region has the DNA TGTGCCAGTCAATCTTACAGGGGGAATGAGCAGTTCTTC. This codes for CASQSYRGNEQFF.

This clone was observed once. The chain employs TRBV19 and TRBJ1-2, with a weak D call TRBD1 (6 bases). This CDR3 is 14 amino acids long. Trimming removed 5 bases from V and 4 bases from J, with 14 bases in between. Germline V gene data show CDR1 as LNHDA and CDR2 as SQIVND (reference sequence). The CDR3 DNA is TGTGCCAGTAGTTCTGTTCCAGGGGTCTATGGCTACACCTTC. Its protein is CASSSVPGVYGYTF. Using reference TRBV19 and TRBJ1-2 for the parts outside the CDR3, the full variable domain is DGGITQSPKYLFRKEGQNVTLSCEQNLNHDAMYWYRQDPGQGLRLIYYSQIVNDFQKGDIAEGYSVSREKKESFPLTVTSAQKNPTAFYLCASSSVPGVYGYTFGSGTRLTVV.

The V and J genes are TRBV9 and TRBJ2-1, with TRBD2 matching over 7 bases. Germline V gene sequence: CDR1 SGDLS, CDR2 YYNGEE. Trimming at V came to 4 bases and at J to 5 bases, leaving 6 bases not matched to a gene. CDR3 length: 14 residues. The CDR3 is CASSPRTRDNEQFF. CDR3 in DNA: TGTGCCAGCAGCCCCAGGACTAGAGACAATGAGCAGTTCTTC.

The chain combines TRBV6-4 with TRBJ2-5; 7 bases line up with TRBD1. The trim removed 5 bases at V and 2 bases at J, leaving 17 bases unmatched. The germline gives CDR1 MRHNA, CDR2 SNTAGT. The CDR3 sequence is 18 residues long. In DNA, the CDR3 is TGTGCCAGCAGTTCACCGGGACAGTCACGCCGAAATCAAGAGACCCAGTACTTC. Translation: CASSSPGQSRRNQETQYF.

For this clone: At one end the junction does not follow the germline gene, possibly because of a read error. This sequence joins TRBV5-1 and TRBJ2-3; 9 bases map to TRBD2. Germline CDR1 reads SGHRS; CDR2 reads YFSETQ. There are 17 residues in the CDR3. CDR3 nucleotide sequence: TGCGCCAGCAGCTTCACGGCGGGAGGGCCCAGCAAAGATACGCAGTATTTT. It is translated as CASSFTAGGPSKDTQYF.

This chain joins TRBV9 and TRBJ2-3; a weak D match, TRBD2 (6 bases). The CDR3 loop spans 16 amino acids. Trimming stripped 0 bases from V and 2 bases from J, with 13 bases between. Germline CDR1 and CDR2: SGDLS and YYNGEE. DNA of the CDR3: TGTGCCAGCAGCGTAGTCGGGGGAGGCCCCACAGATACGCAGTATTTT. It encodes CASSVVGGGPTDTQYF.

This chain connects TRBV6-5 to TRBJ1-3; the D gene is possibly TRBD1 (6 bases). The CDR3 length is 15 residues. CDR1 and CDR2 from the germline V gene are MNHEY and SVGAGI. The ends were cut back, 2 bases at V and 0 bases at J, with 8 bases in the middle. The CDR3 sequence: CASSYRGASGNTIYF. The CDR3 DNA is TGTGCCAGCAGTTACAGGGGGGCCTCTGGAAACACCATATATTTT.

The CDR3 DNA sequence: TGTGCCAGCAGCCATAAACTAGCGGGAGGGTGGAATGAGCAGTTCTTC. Translated, it gives CASSHKLAGGWNEQFF. V usage is TRBV14 and J usage is TRBJ2-1, with 13 bases that match TRBD2. J gave up 7 bases and V 3 bases, and 6 bases lay outside the gene matches. The CDR3 has 16 amino acids. Germline lookup yields CDR1 SGHDN and CDR2 FVKESK.

Worth noting for this clone: The same CDR3 arises from other DNA sequences in this sample as well. The V and J genes are TRBV6-5 and TRBJ2-1, with 7 positions matching TRBD2. V trimming: 2 bases; J trimming: 2 bases; junction bases outside the gene matches: 3. Germline V gene sequence: CDR1 MNHEY, CDR2 SVGAGI. The CDR3 sequence is 15 residues long. The CDR3 sequence: CASSYGAGAYNEQFF. CDR3 nucleotide sequence: TGTGCCAGCAGTTACGGCGCGGGGGCCTACAATGAGCAGTTCTTC.

Written as DNA, the CDR3 is TGTGCCATCAGGGAGGCGGTCGGGGGGGATGAGCAGTTCTTC. Translating it yields CAIREAVGGDEQFF. The chain carries TRBV10-3 and TRBJ2-1; TRBD2 aligns across 8 bases. Losses at the gene ends were 6 bases for V and 8 bases for J; bases not matched to a gene: 9. CDR1 and CDR2 (germline): ENHRY, SYGVKD. This CDR3 is built from 14 residues.

The chain carries TRBV18 and TRBJ2-1; D perhaps matches TRBD2 (6 bases). This CDR3 has 15 residues. Germline lookup yields CDR1 KGHSH and CDR2 LQKENI. Deletions cut 8 bases from V and 9 bases from J, with 23 bases between. CDR3 DNA: TGTGCCAGCACTGACTCAGTCGGAGGGCCGGGTGAGCAGTTCTTC. As protein: CASTDSVGGPGEQFF. Complete variable domain (other parts from reference TRBV18 and TRBJ2-1): NAGVMQNPRHLVRRRGQEARLRCSPMKGHSHVYWYRQLPEEGLKFMVYLQKENIIDESGMPKERFSAEFPKEGPSILRIQQVVRGDSAAYFCASTDSVGGPGEQFFGPGTRLTVL.

The J gene is TRBJ2-5, the V gene TRBV7-2; 8 bases align to TRBD2. The V gene end was trimmed by 4 bases and the J gene end by 1 base; junction bases not matched to a gene: 2. This CDR3 has 14 residues. Germline V gene sequence: CDR1 SGHTA, CDR2 FQGNSA. The CDR3 reads CASSSLAVQETQYF. The CDR3 DNA follows: TGTGCCAGCAGCTCACTAGCGGTCCAAGAGACCCAGTACTTC.

The chain recombines TRBV14 with TRBJ1-1, with D uncertain. From germline, CDR1 is SGHDN and CDR2 FVKESK. The CDR3 contains 14 residues. The ends were cut back, 4 bases at V and 5 bases at J, with 14 bases in the middle. CDR3 sequence: CASSPAAAGTEAFF. DNA of the CDR3: TGTGCCAGCAGCCCCGCGGCGGCCGGGACTGAAGCTTTCTTT.

The rearrangement uses TRBV14 and TRBJ2-3, with D perhaps matching TRBD2 (5 bases). Looked up from germline, CDR1 is SGHDN and CDR2 is FVKESK. The germline V and J ends were trimmed by 1 base and 7 bases, with 12 bases remaining between them. The CDR3 runs 14 residues. Here the CDR3 DNA reads TGTGCCAGCAGCCAAGTGAGGGCTTCCAATACGCAGTATTTT. It is translated as CASSQVRASNTQYF.

The chain links TRBV21-1 to TRBJ2-3; TRBD1 reflects the table's D call only, with no check against the DNA. TRBV21-1 is shown as a pseudogene. This CDR3 region has 14 residues. CDR3 DNA sequence: TGTGCCAGCAGCCGGGACAGGGACACAGATACGCAGTATTTT. Translated: CASSRDRDTDTQYF.

Turning to this clone: Sequence at one end of the junction differs from germline and may be a read error. The V gene is TRBV30, the J gene TRBJ1-2, with D possibly being TRBD1 (6 bases). Germline V gene data show CDR1 as GTSNPN and CDR2 as SVGIG (reference sequence). This CDR3 has 12 amino acids. The CDR3 nucleotides are TGTGCCTGGAGTGAAGGGGTGGACAGCCCCTTCTTC. As protein: CAWSEGVDSPFF.

The V call is TRBV5-5, the J call TRBJ1-3; D gene uncertain. The CDR3 has 15 amino acids. Germline CDR1 SGHKS, CDR2 YYEKEE (reference sequence). Trimming shortened V by 0 bases and J by 0 bases, and 7 bases separated the two germline ends. The CDR3 DNA follows: TGTGCCAGCAGCTTGGGTTCCGCCTCTGGAAACACCATATATTTT. Translated, it gives CASSLGSASGNTIYF.

J is TRBJ1-2 and V is TRBV9, with unresolved D. V lost 4 bases to trimming and J lost 0 bases, with 13 bases between them. The CDR3 is 15 residues long. CDR1 is SGDLS and CDR2 is YYNGEE in the germline V gene. The DNA of the CDR3 is TGTGCCAGCAGCCTTACAAGGGCTCCTAACTATGGCTACACCTTC. This gives the protein CASSLTRAPNYGYTF.

With respect to this clone: This same CDR3 is encoded by further DNA sequences in the sample. The CDR3 sequence: CASSLREKLFF. CDR3 nucleotides: TGTGCCAGCAGTTTAAGGGAAAAACTGTTTTTT. The rearrangement uses TRBV28 and TRBJ1-4; no clear D. The CDR3 has 11 residues. In germline, CDR1 is MDHEN, CDR2 SYDVKM. The germline V and J ends were trimmed by 2 bases and 8 bases, with 3 bases remaining between them.

V is TRBV27 and J is TRBJ2-7, with D perhaps TRBD2 (5 bases). This CDR3 spans 13 amino acids. The ends were cut back, 1 base at V and 5 bases at J, with 9 bases in the middle. Germline values: CDR1 MNHEY, CDR2 SMNVEV (reference sequence). CDR3 region: CASSLLLVNEQYF. Written as DNA, the CDR3 is TGTGCCAGCAGTTTATTACTAGTTAACGAGCAGTACTTC.

This chain uses TRBV11-2 with TRBJ2-2; D uncertain. This CDR3 region has 13 residues. CDR1 and CDR2 (germline): SGHAT, FQNNGV. V was trimmed by 6 bases and J by 6 bases, leaving 11 bases between them. The CDR3 DNA reads TGTGCCAGCAGATCTCTCCCGGCCGGGGAGCTGTTTTTT. Translated: CASRSLPAGELFF.

The chain carries TRBV10-3 and TRBJ2-1, with 9 positions matching TRBD1. The CDR3 covers 15 residues. CDR1 is ENHRY and CDR2 is SYGVKD in the germline V gene. Trimming removed 4 bases from V and 8 bases from J; junction bases left unmatched: 9. CDR3 nucleotide sequence: TGTGCCATCAGTGGCCGGACAGGGGCACAGGATGAGCAGTTCTTC. Protein product: CAISGRTGAQDEQFF.